The entry below gives a single T cell receptor beta chain sequence along with its context. The target antigen is unknown. The CDR3 runs to 15 residues. Germline CDR1 WNHNN, CDR2 SYGVQD (reference sequence). V dropped 8 bases and J dropped 2; count of bases not matched to a gene: 10. This table comes from immunoSEQ multiplex PCR, and its TCRdb copy is limited to in-frame clones, with some not included. The sample lists 120,000 or so clones, around 95% occurring once. This sample stems from a study of graft-versus-host responses after intestinal transplantation. Study-level points and caveats: High graft-versus-host to host-versus-graft clonal ratios were seen in allografts of patients with graft-donor T cell macrochimerism. Some GvH clones appeared in ileal mucosa or blood before recipient bone marrow.

Sequences were derived from unstimulated CD8+ T cells sorted from spleen or lymph node cells, sampled before intestinal transplant. The receptor was isolated from a human donor who received an intestinal transplant. The V gene is TRBV10-1, the J gene TRBJ2-3; 7 bases line up with TRBD2. In DNA, the CDR3 is TGCGCCAGCCGAGGACTAGATGTTACCACAGATACGCAGTATTTT. Amino acids: CASRGLDVTTDTQYF.